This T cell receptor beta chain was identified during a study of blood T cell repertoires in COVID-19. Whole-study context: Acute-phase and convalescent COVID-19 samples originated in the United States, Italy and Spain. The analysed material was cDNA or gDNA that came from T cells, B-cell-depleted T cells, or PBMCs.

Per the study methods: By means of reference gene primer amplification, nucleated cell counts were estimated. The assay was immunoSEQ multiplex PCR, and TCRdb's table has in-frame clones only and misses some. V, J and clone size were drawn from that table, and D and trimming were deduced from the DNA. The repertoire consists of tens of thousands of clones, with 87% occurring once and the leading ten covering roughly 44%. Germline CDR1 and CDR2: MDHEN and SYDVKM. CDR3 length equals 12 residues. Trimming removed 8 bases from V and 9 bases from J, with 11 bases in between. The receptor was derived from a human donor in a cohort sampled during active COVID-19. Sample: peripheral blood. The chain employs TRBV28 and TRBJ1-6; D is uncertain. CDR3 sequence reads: CASLAAASPLHF. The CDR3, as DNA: TGTGCCAGCCTCGCGGCTGCTTCACCCCTCCACTTT.